A single sample gave rise to the 12 T cell receptor beta chains below, sequenced in a study of CD8+ T cells in alopecia areata (dated by TCRdb to about 2018). Library method: the immunoSEQ multiplex PCR assay. For TCR sequencing, RNA was extracted from every sample and reverse transcribed into cDNA to serve as template. TCRdb holds this immuneACCESS table with in-frame rearrangements only. Some clones are missing; in checked studies, unresolved V genes explain under half, and the rest has no known cause. Present in this sample are some 170,000 clones, approximately 59% of which were seen just once. The leading ten clones occupy roughly 17% of the sample. Per the publication, the treatment or condition label means: oral pan-JAK inhibitor, 5-10 mg twice daily. This material consisted of CD4+ T cells sorted from blood, taken at approximately week 60, from a patient treated with tofacitinib. Source of these receptors: a human donor with alopecia areata.

The chain links TRBV7-2 to TRBJ2-7; D is possibly TRBD1 (5 bases). Trimming took 6 bases from V and 0 from J, leaving 12 bases between them. Germline CDR1 and CDR2: SGHTA and FQGNSA. The CDR3 sequence is 14 residues long. CDR3 nucleotides: TGTGCCAGCAGGGATTCAGGGCTCTCCTACGAGCAGTACTTC. This encodes CASRDSGLSYEQYF.

The chain recombines TRBV29-1 with TRBJ1-2; TRBD1 matches at 7 bases. Per the germline V gene, CDR1 is SQVTM and CDR2 is ANQGSEA. The CDR3 loop spans 13 amino acids. The CDR3 nucleotides read TGCACCGTGGGACAGCTAACTAACTATGGCTACACCTTC. Its translation is CTVGQLTNYGYTF.

The V gene is TRBV4-1, the J gene TRBJ2-3; 10 bases map to TRBD2. Germline V CDR1 and CDR2: MGHRA, YSYEKL. The CDR3 covers 13 residues. V was clipped by 1 base and J by 9 bases; unmatched bases: 1. CDR3 in DNA: TGCGCCAGCAGCCAAGCGACTAGCGGGACGCAGTATTTT. It is translated as CASSQATSGTQYF.

This chain connects TRBV19 to TRBJ1-6; D remains unclear. The germline V gene encodes CDR1 LNHDA and CDR2 SQIVND (reference sequence). CDR3 size: 15 residues. The V gene lost 3 bases and the J gene lost 6 bases, with 12 bases spanning the gap. The CDR3 bases are TGTGCCAGTAGTATCCGACGGATAGGTAATTCACCCCTCCACTTT. Translated, it gives CASSIRRIGNSPLHF. Filled out from reference TRBV19 and TRBJ1-6, the complete variable domain reads DGGITQSPKYLFRKEGQNVTLSCEQNLNHDAMYWYRQDPGQGLRLIYYSQIVNDFQKGDIAEGYSVSREKKESFPLTVTSAQKNPTAFYLCASSIRRIGNSPLHFGNGTRLTVT.

The J gene is TRBJ2-5, the V gene TRBV4-2, with 13 bases lining up with TRBD2. CDR3 length: 15 residues. With 0 bases clipped from V and 7 bases from J, the junction kept 2 bases outside the gene matches. The germline CDR1 and CDR2 sequences are LGHNA and YNFKEQ. Here the CDR3 reads CASSQDRLAGGTQYF. The CDR3 coding sequence is TGTGCCAGCAGCCAAGATAGACTAGCGGGGGGGACCCAGTACTTC.

This clone was counted only a few times. The chain carries TRBV10-3 and TRBJ2-1; D is undetermined. The germline V and J ends were trimmed by 6 bases and 9 bases, with 9 bases remaining between them. The CDR3 covers 11 residues. From germline, CDR1 is ENHRY and CDR2 SYGVKD. The CDR3 here is CAISADLEQFF. DNA for the CDR3: TGTGCCATCAGCGCAGACCTTGAGCAGTTCTTC.

Comments on this clone: This CDR3 is also generated by other DNA sequences in the sample. The genes are TRBV30 and TRBJ1-2, with no clear D. Looked up from germline, CDR1 is GTSNPN and CDR2 is SVGIG (reference sequence). CDR3 length equals 11 residues. The V end was cut by 1 base, the J end by 8 bases, with 8 bases between. CDR3 loop: CAWSDRVGYTF. In nucleotides, the CDR3 is TGTGCCTGGAGTGATCGGGTAGGCTACACCTTC.

The gene calls are TRBV15 and TRBJ2-3; TRBD2 matches 10 bases. The CDR3 contains 16 residues. The V gene end was trimmed by 1 base and the J gene end by 3 bases; junction bases not matched to a gene: 4. Germline CDR1 is LNHNV and CDR2 is YYDKDF (reference sequence). The CDR3 loop reads CATSRVVSGGTDTQYF. The CDR3 bases are TGTGCCACCAGCAGAGTGGTTAGCGGGGGGACAGATACGCAGTATTTT.

This sequence joins TRBV5-4 and TRBJ2-5; tentative D call: TRBD1 (6 bases). Germline V gives CDR1 SGHNT, CDR2 YYREEE (reference sequence). There are 14 residues in the CDR3. Trimming removed 1 base at V and 5 bases at J, with 12 bases between. The DNA of the CDR3 is TGTGCCAGCAGCTTGCCTACAGGGTGGGAGACCCAGTACTTC. This gives the protein CASSLPTGWETQYF.

The chain employs TRBV7-2 and TRBJ2-3; D unresolved. The V gene's germline CDR1 is SGHTA and CDR2 FQGNSA. The germline V and J ends were trimmed by 5 bases and 10 bases, with 16 bases remaining between them. This CDR3 spans 13 amino acids. The chain's CDR3 is CASSTRTSVPQYF. CDR3 DNA sequence: TGTGCCAGCAGCACAAGGACCTCCGTGCCGCAGTATTTT.

This chain joins TRBV30 and TRBJ1-2; the D is unclear. The CDR3 covers 16 residues. Germline CDR1 and CDR2: GTSNPN and SVGIG (reference sequence). Deletions cut 4 bases from V and 8 bases from J, with 26 bases between. The CDR3 bases are TGTGCCTGGACCCCCCCGCGGATTTTCAACTTCGGGGGCTACACCTTC. It codes for CAWTPPRIFNFGGYTF.

The J gene is TRBJ2-3, the V gene TRBV10-3; TRBD1 is a possible D gene (6 bases). Germline lookup yields CDR1 ENHRY and CDR2 SYGVKD. The CDR3 runs 13 residues. V was trimmed by 6 bases and J by 3 bases, leaving 10 bases between them. CDR3 in DNA: TGTGCCATCAGCGACAGGCCTACAGATACGCAGTATTTT. Translation gives CAISDRPTDTQYF.